A single sample gave rise to the 28 T cell receptor beta chains below, sequenced in a study of blood T cell repertoires in COVID-19. The repertoire was sequenced with immunoSEQ multiplex PCR; TCRdb's copy has only in-frame clones and lacks some. Of 75,000 or so clones listed, 88% are singletons. Sequencing was performed on peripheral blood. The receptors stem from a man aged 65 to 85 with acute or convalescent COVID-19.

In this sample, this clone turned up once. The chain couples TRBV28 to TRBJ1-2, with unresolved D. Germline V gene data show CDR1 as MDHEN and CDR2 as SYDVKM. The CDR3 spans 15 residues. V lost 3 bases to trimming and J lost 2 bases, with 13 bases between them. As DNA, the CDR3 is TGTGCCAGCAGTTTGGCGGGGTCGGGAAACTATGGCTACACCTTC. Amino acids: CASSLAGSGNYGYTF.

As regards this clone: Other DNA variants within this sample encode the same CDR3. V and J are TRBV18 and TRBJ2-7; TRBD1 matches at 8 bases. The CDR3 extends over 13 amino acids. Germline lookup yields CDR1 KGHSH and CDR2 LQKENI. The V and J ends lost 3 bases and 4 bases, in that order; junction bases with no gene match: 2. CDR3 in DNA: TGTGCCAGCTCACCGAGGGACAGGTACGAGCAGTACTTC. Residues: CASSPRDRYEQYF.

This chain uses TRBV28 with TRBJ2-7; D possibly corresponds to TRBD2 (5 bases). The V and J ends lost 1 base and 3 bases respectively, with 13 bases between them. Germline CDR1 reads MDHEN; CDR2 reads SYDVKM. The CDR3 is 15 residues long. In nucleotides, the CDR3 is TGTGCCAGCAGTTTATCGAGGAGCGGAAGCTACGAGCAGTACTTC. Its protein product is CASSLSRSGSYEQYF. Full variable domain (missing parts from reference TRBV28 and TRBJ2-7): DVKVTQSSRYLVKRTGEKVFLECVQDMDHENMFWYRQDPGLGLRLIYFSYDVKMKEKGDIPEGYSVSREKKERFSLILESASTNQTSMYLCASSLSRSGSYEQYFGPGTRLTVT.

The chain carries TRBV7-2 and TRBJ2-2; D remains ambiguous. The CDR3 extends over 14 amino acids. Looked up from germline, CDR1 is SGHTA and CDR2 is FQGNSA. The V and J ends lost 1 base and 6 bases respectively, with 9 bases between them. CDR3 region: CASSLGPTAGELFF. The CDR3 DNA is TGTGCCAGCAGCTTAGGTCCAACTGCCGGGGAGCTGTTTTTT.

The V call is TRBV9, the J call TRBJ2-1, with 7 bases fitting TRBD2. This CDR3 has 16 amino acids. J was trimmed by 3 bases and V by 0 bases; bases with no gene match: 6. Germline values: CDR1 SGDLS, CDR2 YYNGEE. CDR3 bases: TGTGCCAGCAGCGTAGATGGCGGGAGTAGCTACAATGAGCAGTTCTTC. It codes for CASSVDGGSSYNEQFF.

This sequence joins TRBV2 and TRBJ2-2; 11 bases match TRBD1. Germline V gene data show CDR1 as SNHLY and CDR2 as FYNNEI. This CDR3 is built from 15 residues. The junction had 3 bases not matched to a gene; V was cut back by 6 bases and J by 3 bases. CDR3 sequence (DNA): TGTGCCAGCAGCCCGGGACAGGGGGACACCGGGGAGCTGTTTTTT. Its translation: CASSPGQGDTGELFF. Together with reference TRBV2 and TRBJ2-2, the CDR3 gives the full variable domain: EPEVTQTPSHQVTQMGQEVILRCVPISNHLYFYWYRQILGQKVEFLVSFYNNEISEKSEIFDDQFSVERPDGSNFTLKIRSTKLEDSAMYFCASSPGQGDTGELFFGEGSRLTVL.

This rearrangement joins TRBV3-1 (or the pseudogene TRBV3-2) to TRBJ2-4, with 7 bases lining up with TRBD2. This CDR3 is built from 15 residues. Unmatched junction bases numbered 3, after V lost 0 bases and J lost 4 bases. Germline CDR1 LGHDT, CDR2 YNNKEL (reference sequence). CDR3 nucleotide sequence: TGTGCCAGCAGCCAAGAGGGGACTATAAAAAACATTCAGTACTTC. This translates into CASSQEGTIKNIQYF.

This clone has just a few counts. The genes are TRBV2 and TRBJ2-5; no clear D gene. The germline V and J ends were trimmed by 7 bases and 2 bases, with 11 bases remaining between them. This CDR3 is 13 amino acids long. Germline V CDR1 and CDR2: SNHLY, FYNNEI. CDR3 protein: CASNRVPQETQYF. The CDR3 DNA reads as TGTGCCAGCAATCGGGTACCTCAAGAGACCCAGTACTTC.

The genes are TRBV11-3 and TRBJ1-4; 11 nucleotides match TRBD1. With 1 base clipped from V and 0 bases from J, the junction kept 4 bases outside the gene matches. From germline, CDR1 is SGHNT and CDR2 YENEEA. There are 18 residues in the CDR3. In DNA, the CDR3 is TGTGCCAGCAGCTTAGCCGCGGACAGGGGGCCAACTAATGAAAAACTGTTTTTT. This encodes CASSLAADRGPTNEKLFF.

Regarding this clone: The junction differs from germline at one of its ends, possibly a read error. This sequence joins TRBV12-3 or TRBV12-4 and TRBJ1-1; the D is unclear. The CDR3 runs to 13 residues. The CDR3 here is CASSTLLNSEAFF. The CDR3 DNA sequence: TGTGCCAGCAGCACCTTGTTGAACAGTGAAGCTTTCTTT.

The chain combines TRBV6-2 or TRBV6-3 with TRBJ2-1, with D possibly TRBD2 on 5 matching bases. V lost 4 bases and J lost 6, with 16 bases in between. Germline V lookup: CDR1 MNHEY, CDR2 SVGEGT. This CDR3 contains 15 residues. Here the CDR3 DNA reads TGTGCCAGCAGTTCGGAGACTAAGGGCACCAATGAGCAGTTCTTC. Translation: CASSSETKGTNEQFF.

The genes are TRBV5-1 and TRBJ2-3; 10 nucleotides align to TRBD2. Germline loops: CDR1 SGHRS, CDR2 YFSETQ. The CDR3 runs to 17 residues. Germline trimming cut 2 bases from V and 0 bases from J; bases unmatched to any gene: 6. CDR3 sequence: CASSFGLAGASTDTQYF. The CDR3 bases are TGCGCCAGCAGCTTTGGGCTAGCGGGGGCTAGCACAGATACGCAGTATTTT.

V is TRBV28 and J is TRBJ2-1, with 11 bases lining up with TRBD2. This CDR3 region has 15 residues. Looked up from germline, CDR1 is MDHEN and CDR2 is SYDVKM. Germline trimming cut 9 bases from V and 8 bases from J; bases unmatched to any gene: 12. The CDR3 spells CASNIRLAGRDEQFF. CDR3 sequence (DNA): TGTGCCAGTAATATCAGACTAGCGGGACGCGATGAGCAGTTCTTC.

This CDR3 reads CASSQNGAYEQYF. CDR3 in DNA: TGTGCCAGCAGCCAGAACGGGGCCTACGAGCAGTACTTC. The J gene is TRBJ2-7, the V gene TRBV14; D is possibly TRBD2 (5 bases). Trimming removed 3 bases from V and 2 bases from J, with 8 bases in between. Germline loops: CDR1 SGHDN, CDR2 FVKESK. This CDR3 has 13 residues.

The chain combines TRBV18 with TRBJ1-5; 8 bases agree with TRBD1. Trimming removed 5 bases from V and 2 bases from J; junction bases left unmatched: 2. The CDR3 covers 14 residues. Germline assignment: CDR1 KGHSH and CDR2 LQKENI. The CDR3 DNA reads as TGTGCCAGCTCAGACAGGGGAGGCAATCAGCCCCAGCATTTT. Translation gives CASSDRGGNQPQHF.

This rearrangement joins TRBV27 to TRBJ2-7, with TRBD1 matching 9 bases. Germline values: CDR1 MNHEY, CDR2 SMNVEV (reference sequence). Unmatched junction bases numbered 4, after V lost 4 bases and J lost 9 bases. The CDR3 loop spans 12 amino acids. The chain's CDR3 is CASSSTGGTQYF. In nucleotides, the CDR3 is TGTGCCAGCAGTTCGACAGGGGGTACGCAGTACTTC.

In DNA form, the CDR3 reads TGTGCCAGCAGTCGGGGCACCGGGGAGCTGTTTTTT. This codes for CASSRGTGELFF. The chain recombines TRBV27 with TRBJ2-2, with TRBD2 as a possible D gene (5 bases). Trimming cost V 5 bases and J 4 bases, with 5 bases left between them. This CDR3 region has 12 residues. Germline CDR1 is MNHEY and CDR2 is SMNVEV (reference sequence).

This clone has only one observation. The chain employs TRBV7-3 and TRBJ2-1; 11 bases agree with TRBD1. CDR1 and CDR2 from the germline V gene are SGHTA and FQGTGA. J gave up 7 bases and V 4 bases, and 6 bases lay outside the gene matches. The CDR3 sequence is 15 residues long. CDR3 coding DNA: TGTGCCAGCAGCTCAGGACAGGGGGCTGAGAATGAGCAGTTCTTC. Its translation is CASSSGQGAENEQFF.

The J gene is TRBJ1-2, the V gene TRBV6-2 or TRBV6-3, with D possibly matching TRBD1 (6 bases). Germline V gene lookup returns CDR1 MNHEY and CDR2 SVGEGT. V lost 4 bases to trimming and J lost 4 bases, with 7 bases between them. This CDR3 is 12 amino acids long. CDR3 protein: CASSLDSYGYTF. Here the CDR3 DNA reads TGTGCCAGCAGTTTGGACAGCTATGGCTACACCTTC.

The CDR3 loop is CASSQGGRGSFRYGYTF. CDR3 DNA: TGTGCCAGCAGCCAAGGTGGGAGGGGGTCCTTTCGGTATGGCTACACCTTC. This rearrangement joins TRBV3-1 (or the pseudogene TRBV3-2) to TRBJ1-2; weak D call: TRBD1 (6 bases). The CDR3 is 17 amino acids. Per germline, CDR1 LGHDT and CDR2 YNNKEL (reference sequence). V lost 1 base to trimming and J lost 5 bases, with 20 bases between them.

This chain links TRBV11-2 with TRBJ2-7; TRBD2 matches 9 bases. The V segment lost 0 bases and the J segment 1 base; nucleotides outside the gene matches: 4. The length of the CDR3 is 16 residues. The germline V gene has CDR1 SGHAT and CDR2 FQNNGV. The CDR3 is CASSLDLAGMSYEQYF. The CDR3 bases are TGTGCCAGCAGCTTAGATCTAGCGGGAATGTCCTACGAGCAGTACTTC.

As for this clone: The sample contains more than one DNA sequence encoding this CDR3. The chain is built from TRBV12-3 or TRBV12-4 and TRBJ1-5, with D unclear. The CDR3 extends over 13 amino acids. The V end lost 3 bases, the J end lost 4 bases, and 7 bases lay between the germline ends. In nucleotides, the CDR3 is TGTGCCAGCAGTTTCACAGCTAATCAGCCCCAGCATTTT. It specifies CASSFTANQPQHF.

V gene TRBV3-1 (or the pseudogene TRBV3-2) combines with J gene TRBJ2-7; D gene uncertain. This CDR3 spans 14 amino acids. Germline V gene lookup returns CDR1 LGHDT and CDR2 YNNKEL (reference sequence). V gave up 1 base and J gave up 0 bases, with 7 bases separating them. CDR3 DNA sequence: TGTGCCAGCAGCCAAGGACGGAGCTCCTACGAGCAGTACTTC. Residues: CASSQGRSSYEQYF.

This clone was seen once. The V and J genes are TRBV4-2 and TRBJ2-1, with D possibly being TRBD2 (5 bases). This CDR3 has 17 residues. Germline V gene lookup returns CDR1 LGHNA and CDR2 YNFKEQ. V lost 0 bases and J 7 bases, leaving 19 bases between the germline ends. The CDR3 sequence: CASSQDADLALQNEQFF. The CDR3 DNA is TGTGCCAGCAGCCAAGATGCGGACTTGGCGCTTCAAAATGAGCAGTTCTTC.

The V gene is TRBV29-1, the J gene TRBJ2-2; the match to TRBD1 covers 7 bases. V lost 7 bases and J lost 2; bases outside the gene matches: 7. This CDR3 comprises 14 residues. Germline V CDR1 and CDR2: SQVTM, ANQGSEA. The CDR3 DNA reads as TGCAGCGGACGGACAGGCCTAAACACCGGGGAGCTGTTTTTT. This gives the protein CSGRTGLNTGELFF.

The V call is TRBV19, the J call TRBJ2-1, with 7 bases that match TRBD1. V dropped 5 bases and J dropped 5; count of bases not matched to a gene: 9. The CDR3 has 15 residues. Germline CDR1 and CDR2: LNHDA and SQIVND (reference sequence). CDR3 loop: CASSGRQGRNNEQFF. CDR3 DNA: TGTGCCAGTAGTGGCAGACAGGGTAGGAACAATGAGCAGTTCTTC.

The chain carries TRBV3-1 (or the pseudogene TRBV3-2) and TRBJ1-3; no reliable D call. This CDR3 comprises 17 residues. Trimming shortened V by 3 bases and J by 0 bases, and 15 bases separated the two germline ends. Germline CDR1 reads LGHDT; CDR2 reads YNNKEL (reference sequence). This chain's CDR3 is CASSHFGGPSSGNTIYF. For the CDR3, the DNA is TGTGCCAGCAGCCATTTCGGCGGCCCCAGCTCTGGAAACACCATATATTTT.

V is TRBV15 and J is TRBJ2-5; 10 nucleotides match TRBD2. The CDR3 runs 18 residues. The V segment lost 1 base and the J segment 5 bases; nucleotides outside the gene matches: 13. Germline V gene sequence: CDR1 LNHNV, CDR2 YYDKDF (reference sequence). CDR3: CATSRGLLSGGAGETQYF. CDR3 bases: TGTGCCACCAGCAGAGGCCTTCTGAGCGGGGGGGCCGGGGAGACCCAGTACTTC.